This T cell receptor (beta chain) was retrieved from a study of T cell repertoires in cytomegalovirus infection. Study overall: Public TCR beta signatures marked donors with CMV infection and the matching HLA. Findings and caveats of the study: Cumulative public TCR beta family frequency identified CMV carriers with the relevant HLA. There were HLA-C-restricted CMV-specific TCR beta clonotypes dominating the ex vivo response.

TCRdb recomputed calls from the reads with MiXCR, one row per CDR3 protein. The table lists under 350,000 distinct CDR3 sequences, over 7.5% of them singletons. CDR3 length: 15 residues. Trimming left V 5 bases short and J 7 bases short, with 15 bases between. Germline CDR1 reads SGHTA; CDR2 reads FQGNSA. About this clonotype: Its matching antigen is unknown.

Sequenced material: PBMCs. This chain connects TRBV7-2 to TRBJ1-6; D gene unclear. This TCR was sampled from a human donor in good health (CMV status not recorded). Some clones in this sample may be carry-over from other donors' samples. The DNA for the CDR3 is TGTGCCAGCAGCCCCATCGGCGGGCGGAATTCACCCCTCCACTTT. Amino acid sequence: CASSPIGGRNSPLHF. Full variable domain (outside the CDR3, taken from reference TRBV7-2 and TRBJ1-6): GAGVSQSPSNKVTEKGKDVELRCDPISGHTALYWYRQSLGQGLEFLIYFQGNSAPDKSGLPSDRFSAERTGGSVSTLTIQRTQQEDSAVYLCASSPIGGRNSPLHFGNGTRLTVT.